This T cell receptor (beta chain) was recovered during a study of cytomegalovirus exposure and HLA in healthy donors. Overall study: A prior study identified 110 million or so unique TCR beta sequences from about 180 million T cells. Findings and caveats of the study: Indistinguishable V segments such as TRBV6-2 and TRBV6-3 were excluded.

About this clone: Its matching antigen is unknown.

The PCR employed 60 Vbeta primers together with 13 Jbeta primers. Assay: immunoSEQ multiplex PCR; the TCRdb copy retains only in-frame clones and omits some. This table has 40,000 or so clones, 76% appearing once. Germline V gene data show CDR1 as SGHRS and CDR2 as YFSETQ. V lost 7 bases, J lost 4 bases, and 7 bases stayed unmatched. This CDR3 is 14 amino acids long. This sequence joins TRBV5-1 and TRBJ1-4, with 7 nucleotides matching TRBD1. The source material was PBMCs. The source is a young woman in good health and CMV-seropositive. The CDR3 nucleotides are TGCGCCAGCCGTTCCGGGACAGATAATGAAAAACTGTTTTTT. Its translation: CASRSGTDNEKLFF.